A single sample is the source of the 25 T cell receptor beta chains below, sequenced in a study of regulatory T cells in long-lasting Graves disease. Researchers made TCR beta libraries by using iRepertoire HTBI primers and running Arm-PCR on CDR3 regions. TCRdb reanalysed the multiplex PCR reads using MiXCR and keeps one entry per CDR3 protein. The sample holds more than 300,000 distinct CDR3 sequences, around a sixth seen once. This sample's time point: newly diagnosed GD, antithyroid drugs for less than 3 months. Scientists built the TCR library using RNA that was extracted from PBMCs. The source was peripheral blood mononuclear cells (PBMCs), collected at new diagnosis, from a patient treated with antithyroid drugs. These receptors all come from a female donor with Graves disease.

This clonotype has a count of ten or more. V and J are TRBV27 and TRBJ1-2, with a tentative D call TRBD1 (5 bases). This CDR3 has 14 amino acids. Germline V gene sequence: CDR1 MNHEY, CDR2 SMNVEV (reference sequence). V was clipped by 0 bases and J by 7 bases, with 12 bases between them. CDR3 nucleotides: TGTGCCAGCAGTTTATCGGCGGGGCATAGTGGCTACACCTTC. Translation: CASSLSAGHSGYTF.

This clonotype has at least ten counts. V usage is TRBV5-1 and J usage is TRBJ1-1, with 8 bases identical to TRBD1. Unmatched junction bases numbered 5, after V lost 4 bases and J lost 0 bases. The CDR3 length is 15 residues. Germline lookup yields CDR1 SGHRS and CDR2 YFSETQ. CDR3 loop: CASSRGTGLNTEAFF. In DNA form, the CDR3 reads TGCGCCAGCAGCCGTGGGACAGGATTGAACACTGAAGCTTTCTTT.

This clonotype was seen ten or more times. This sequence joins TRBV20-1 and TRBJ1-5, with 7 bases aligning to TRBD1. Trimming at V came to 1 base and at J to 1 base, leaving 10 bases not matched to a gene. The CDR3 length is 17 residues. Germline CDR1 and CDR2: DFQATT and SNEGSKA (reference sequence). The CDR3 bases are TGCAGTGCTAGAGGTAAAAGGGGACAGAACAGCAATCAGCCCCAGCATTTT. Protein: CSARGKRGQNSNQPQHF.

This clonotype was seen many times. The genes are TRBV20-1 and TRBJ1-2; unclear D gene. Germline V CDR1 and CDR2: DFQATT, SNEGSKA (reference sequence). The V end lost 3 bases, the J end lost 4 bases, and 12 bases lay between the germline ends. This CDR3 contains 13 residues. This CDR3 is CSASRQFPYGYTF. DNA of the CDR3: TGCAGTGCTAGTAGGCAGTTCCCCTATGGCTACACCTTC.

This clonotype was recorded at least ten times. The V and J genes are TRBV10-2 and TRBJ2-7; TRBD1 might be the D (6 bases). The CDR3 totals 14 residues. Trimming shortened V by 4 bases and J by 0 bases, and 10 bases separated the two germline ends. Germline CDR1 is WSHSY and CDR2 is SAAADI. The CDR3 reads CASSGAGVSYEQYF. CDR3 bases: TGCGCCAGCAGTGGGGCAGGGGTCTCCTACGAGCAGTACTTC.

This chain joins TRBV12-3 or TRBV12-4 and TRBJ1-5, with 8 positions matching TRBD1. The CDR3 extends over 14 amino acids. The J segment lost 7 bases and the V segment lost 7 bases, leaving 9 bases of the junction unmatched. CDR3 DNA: TGTGCCAGCACGGGTGGACAGGGCCAGCAGCCCCAGCATTTT. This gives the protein CASTGGQGQQPQHF.

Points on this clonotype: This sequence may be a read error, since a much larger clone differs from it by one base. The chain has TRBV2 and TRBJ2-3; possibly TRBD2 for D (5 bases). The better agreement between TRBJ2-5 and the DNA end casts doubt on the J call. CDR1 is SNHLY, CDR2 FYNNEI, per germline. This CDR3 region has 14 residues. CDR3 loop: CASRGPAGQEAQYF. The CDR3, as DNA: TGTGCCAGTCGCGGGCCCGCCGGTCAAGAGGCCCAGTACTTC.

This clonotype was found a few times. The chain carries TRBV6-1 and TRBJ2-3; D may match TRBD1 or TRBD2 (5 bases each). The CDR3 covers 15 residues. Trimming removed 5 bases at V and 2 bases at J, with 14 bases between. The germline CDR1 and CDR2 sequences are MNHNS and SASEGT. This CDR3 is CASSPFGTPTDTQYF. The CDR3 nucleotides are TGTGCCAGCAGTCCTTTCGGGACCCCCACAGATACGCAGTATTTT.

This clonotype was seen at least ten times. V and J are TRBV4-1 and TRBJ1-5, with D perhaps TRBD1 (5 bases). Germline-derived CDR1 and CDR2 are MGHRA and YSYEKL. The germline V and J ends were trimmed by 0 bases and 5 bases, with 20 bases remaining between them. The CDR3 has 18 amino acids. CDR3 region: CASSQEGLEEGPDQPQHF. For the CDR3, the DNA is TGCGCCAGCAGCCAAGAAGGGTTAGAGGAGGGGCCCGATCAGCCCCAGCATTTT.

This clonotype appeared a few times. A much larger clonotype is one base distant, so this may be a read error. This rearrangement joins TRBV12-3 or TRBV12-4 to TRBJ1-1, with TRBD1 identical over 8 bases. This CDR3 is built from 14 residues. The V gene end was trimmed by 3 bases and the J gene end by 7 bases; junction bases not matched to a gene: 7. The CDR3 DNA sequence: TGTGCCAGCAGTTTGCTCACAGGGGGGGTTGAAGCTTTCTTT. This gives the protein CASSLLTGGVEAFF.

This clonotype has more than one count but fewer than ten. The CDR3 DNA reads TGTGCCAGCAGTTACTCGCGCGCGGGGGGCCATGGCTACACCTTC. Translated, it gives CASSYSRAGGHGYTF. The chain employs TRBV6-5 and TRBJ1-2, with D possibly matching TRBD1 (6 bases). The CDR3 length is 15 residues. CDR1 is MNHEY, CDR2 SVGAGI, per germline. V lost 0 bases, J lost 6 bases, and 14 bases lay in between.

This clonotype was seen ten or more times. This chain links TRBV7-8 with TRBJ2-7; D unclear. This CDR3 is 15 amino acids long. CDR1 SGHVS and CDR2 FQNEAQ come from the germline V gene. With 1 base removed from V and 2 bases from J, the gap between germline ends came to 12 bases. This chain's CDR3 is CASSLGFGPTYEQYF. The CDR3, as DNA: TGTGCCAGCAGCTTAGGCTTCGGGCCTACCTACGAGCAGTACTTC.

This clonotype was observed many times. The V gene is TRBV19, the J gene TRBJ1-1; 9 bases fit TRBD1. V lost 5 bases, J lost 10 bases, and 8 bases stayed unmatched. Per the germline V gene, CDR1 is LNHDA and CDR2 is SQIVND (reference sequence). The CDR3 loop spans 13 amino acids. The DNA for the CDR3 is TGTGCCAGTAGTCCGGACAGGGGAAGAGGAGCTTTCTTT. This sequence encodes CASSPDRGRGAFF.

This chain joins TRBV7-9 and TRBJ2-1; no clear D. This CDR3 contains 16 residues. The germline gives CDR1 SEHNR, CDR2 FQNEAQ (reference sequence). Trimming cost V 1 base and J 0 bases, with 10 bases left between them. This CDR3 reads CASSLGLPNSYNEQFF. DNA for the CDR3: TGTGCCAGCAGCTTAGGTCTTCCAAACTCCTACAATGAGCAGTTCTTC.

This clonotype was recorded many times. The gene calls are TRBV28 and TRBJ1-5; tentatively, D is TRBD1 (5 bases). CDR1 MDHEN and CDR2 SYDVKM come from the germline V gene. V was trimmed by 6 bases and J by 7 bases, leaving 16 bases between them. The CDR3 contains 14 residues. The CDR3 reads CASSSGTGGQPQHF. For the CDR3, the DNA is TGTGCCAGCAGCTCTGGGACGGGAGGACAGCCCCAGCATTTT.

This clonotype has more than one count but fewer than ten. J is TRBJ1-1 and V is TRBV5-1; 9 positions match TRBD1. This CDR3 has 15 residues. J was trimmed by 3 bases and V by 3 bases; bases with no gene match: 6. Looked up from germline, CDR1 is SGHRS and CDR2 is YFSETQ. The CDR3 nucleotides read TGCGCCAGCAGCTATACGACAGGGGGATACACTGAAGCTTTCTTT. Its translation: CASSYTTGGYTEAFF.

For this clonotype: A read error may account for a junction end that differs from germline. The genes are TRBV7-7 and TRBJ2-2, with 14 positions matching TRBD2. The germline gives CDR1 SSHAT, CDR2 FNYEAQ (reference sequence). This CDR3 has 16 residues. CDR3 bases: TGTGCTAGCAGCCCGGGACTAGCGGGAGAATTCGGGGAGCTGTTTTTT. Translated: CASSPGLAGEFGELFF.

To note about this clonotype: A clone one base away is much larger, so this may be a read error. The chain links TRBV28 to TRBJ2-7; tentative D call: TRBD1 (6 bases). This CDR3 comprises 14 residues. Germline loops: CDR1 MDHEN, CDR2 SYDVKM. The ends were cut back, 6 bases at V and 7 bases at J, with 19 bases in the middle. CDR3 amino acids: CASSVGGRYNEQYF. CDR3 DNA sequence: TGTGCCAGCAGCGTAGGGGGACGTTACAATGAGCAGTACTTC.

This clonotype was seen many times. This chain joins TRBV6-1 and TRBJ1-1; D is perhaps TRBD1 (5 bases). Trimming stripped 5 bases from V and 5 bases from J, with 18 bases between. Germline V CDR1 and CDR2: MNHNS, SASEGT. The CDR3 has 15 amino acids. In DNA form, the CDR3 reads TGTGCCAGCAGTCCCGGGACTCCTAGGAGAACTGAAGCTTTCTTT. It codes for CASSPGTPRRTEAFF.

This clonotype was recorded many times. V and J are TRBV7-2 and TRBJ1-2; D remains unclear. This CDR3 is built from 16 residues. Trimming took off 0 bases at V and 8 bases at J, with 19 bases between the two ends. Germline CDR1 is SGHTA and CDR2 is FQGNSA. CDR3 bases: TGTGCCAGCAGCTTAGCGAGCGGCAGTCCTTCGGGCGGCTACACCTTC. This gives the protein CASSLASGSPSGGYTF.

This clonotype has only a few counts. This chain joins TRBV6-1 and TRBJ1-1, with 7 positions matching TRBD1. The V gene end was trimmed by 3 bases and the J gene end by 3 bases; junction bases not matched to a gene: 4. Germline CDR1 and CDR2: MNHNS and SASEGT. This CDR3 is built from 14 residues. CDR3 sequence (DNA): TGTGCCAGCAGTGAGCAAACAGGGGACACTGAAGCTTTCTTT. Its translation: CASSEQTGDTEAFF.

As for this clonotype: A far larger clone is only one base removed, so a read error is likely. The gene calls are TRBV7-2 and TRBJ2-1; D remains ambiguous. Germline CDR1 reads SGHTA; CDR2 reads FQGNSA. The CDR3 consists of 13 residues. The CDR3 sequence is CACSREGYNEQFF. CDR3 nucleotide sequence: TGTGCCTGCAGCCGAGAAGGATACAATGAGCAGTTCTTC.

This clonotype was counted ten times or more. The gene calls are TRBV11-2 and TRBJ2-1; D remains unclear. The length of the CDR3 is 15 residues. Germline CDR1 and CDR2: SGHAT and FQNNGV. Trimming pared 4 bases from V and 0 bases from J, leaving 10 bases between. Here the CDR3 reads CASSSDPTSYNEQFF. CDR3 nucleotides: TGTGCCAGCAGCTCCGACCCAACCTCCTACAATGAGCAGTTCTTC.

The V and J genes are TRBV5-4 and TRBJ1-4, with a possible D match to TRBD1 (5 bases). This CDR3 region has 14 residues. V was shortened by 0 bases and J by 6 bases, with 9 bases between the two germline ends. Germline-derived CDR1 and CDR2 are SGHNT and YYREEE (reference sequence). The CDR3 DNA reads TGTGCCAGCAGCTTGGGCAGGGCCCATGAAAAACTGTTTTTT. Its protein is CASSLGRAHEKLFF.

The CDR3 spells CASSNRDRGNGYTF. In DNA form, the CDR3 reads TGTGCCAGCAGTAATAGGGACAGGGGAAATGGCTACACCTTC. The chain joins TRBV12-3 or TRBV12-4 to TRBJ1-2, with 10 bases identical to TRBD1. This CDR3 spans 14 amino acids. V lost 5 bases and J lost 6; bases outside the gene matches: 6.